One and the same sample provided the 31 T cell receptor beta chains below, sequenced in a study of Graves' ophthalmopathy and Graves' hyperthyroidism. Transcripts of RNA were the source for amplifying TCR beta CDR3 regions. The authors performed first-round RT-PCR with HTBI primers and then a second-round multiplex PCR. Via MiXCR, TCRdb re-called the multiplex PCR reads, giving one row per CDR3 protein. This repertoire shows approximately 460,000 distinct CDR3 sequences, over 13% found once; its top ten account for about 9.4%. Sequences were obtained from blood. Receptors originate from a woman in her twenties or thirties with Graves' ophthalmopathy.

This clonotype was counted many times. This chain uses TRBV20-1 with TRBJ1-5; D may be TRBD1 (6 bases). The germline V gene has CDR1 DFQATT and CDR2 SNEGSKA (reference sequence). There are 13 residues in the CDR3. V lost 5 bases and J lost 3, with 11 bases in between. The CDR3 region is CSAHRQVNQPQHF. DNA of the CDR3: TGCAGTGCTCACAGACAGGTCAATCAGCCCCAGCATTTT.

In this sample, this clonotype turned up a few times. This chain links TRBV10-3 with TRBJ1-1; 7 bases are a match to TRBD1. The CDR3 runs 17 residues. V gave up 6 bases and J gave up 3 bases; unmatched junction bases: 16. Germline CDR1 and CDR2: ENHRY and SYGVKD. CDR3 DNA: TGTGCCATCAGGACCCTCGGGATAGGGGGCGCGGACACTGAAGCTTTCTTT. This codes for CAIRTLGIGGADTEAFF.

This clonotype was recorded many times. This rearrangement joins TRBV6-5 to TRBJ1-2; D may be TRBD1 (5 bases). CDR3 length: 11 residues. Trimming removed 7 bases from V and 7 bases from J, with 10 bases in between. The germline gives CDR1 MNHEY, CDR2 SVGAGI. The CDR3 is CASKYGTGYTF. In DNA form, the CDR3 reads TGTGCCAGCAAGTACGGGACTGGCTACACCTTC.

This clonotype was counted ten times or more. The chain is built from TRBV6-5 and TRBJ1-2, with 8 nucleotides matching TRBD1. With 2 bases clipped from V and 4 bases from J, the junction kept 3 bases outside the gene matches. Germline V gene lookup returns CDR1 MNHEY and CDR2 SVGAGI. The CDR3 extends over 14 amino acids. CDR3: CASSYTTGGYGYTF. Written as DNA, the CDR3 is TGTGCCAGCAGTTACACAACAGGGGGCTATGGCTACACCTTC.

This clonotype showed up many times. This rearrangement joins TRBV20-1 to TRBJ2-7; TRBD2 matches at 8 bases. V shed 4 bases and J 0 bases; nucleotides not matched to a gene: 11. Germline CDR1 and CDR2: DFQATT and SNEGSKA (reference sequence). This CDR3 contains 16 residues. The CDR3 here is CSANQLAATLSYEQYF. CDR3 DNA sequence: TGCAGTGCTAATCAACTAGCGGCTACGCTCTCCTACGAGCAGTACTTC.

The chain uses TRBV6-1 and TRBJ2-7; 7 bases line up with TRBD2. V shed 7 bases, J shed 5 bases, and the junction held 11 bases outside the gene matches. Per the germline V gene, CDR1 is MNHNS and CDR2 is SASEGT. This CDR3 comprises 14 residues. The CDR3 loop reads CASTGLDWRNEQYF. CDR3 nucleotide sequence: TGTGCCAGCACCGGACTAGATTGGCGCAACGAGCAGTACTTC.

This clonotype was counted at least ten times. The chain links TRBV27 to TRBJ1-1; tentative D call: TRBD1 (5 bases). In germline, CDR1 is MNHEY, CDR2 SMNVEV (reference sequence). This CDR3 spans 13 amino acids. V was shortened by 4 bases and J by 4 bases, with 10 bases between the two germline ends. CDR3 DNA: TGTGCCAGCAGTTGGGGGGGTATCACTGAAGCTTTCTTT. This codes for CASSWGGITEAFF.

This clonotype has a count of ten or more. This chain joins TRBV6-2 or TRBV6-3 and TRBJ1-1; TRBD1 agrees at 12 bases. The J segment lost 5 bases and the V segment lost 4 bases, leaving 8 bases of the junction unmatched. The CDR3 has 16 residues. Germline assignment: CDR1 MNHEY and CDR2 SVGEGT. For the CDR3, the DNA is TGTGCCAGCAGTTCTCCGGGACAGGGGGCGTTAACTGAAGCTTTCTTT. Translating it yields CASSSPGQGALTEAFF.

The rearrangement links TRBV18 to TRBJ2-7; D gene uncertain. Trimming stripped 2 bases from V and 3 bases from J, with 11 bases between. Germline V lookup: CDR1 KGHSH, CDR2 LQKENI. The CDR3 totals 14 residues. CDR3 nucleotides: TGTGCCAGCTCACCAAGGCACGGTGACTACGAGCAGTACTTC. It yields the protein CASSPRHGDYEQYF.

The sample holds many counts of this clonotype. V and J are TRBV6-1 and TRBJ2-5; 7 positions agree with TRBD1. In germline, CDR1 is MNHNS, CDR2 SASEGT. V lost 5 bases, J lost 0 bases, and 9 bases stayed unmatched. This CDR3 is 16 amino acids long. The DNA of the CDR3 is TGTGCCAGCAGTCCCGGGACAGCAAAGTACCAAGAGACCCAGTACTTC. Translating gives CASSPGTAKYQETQYF.

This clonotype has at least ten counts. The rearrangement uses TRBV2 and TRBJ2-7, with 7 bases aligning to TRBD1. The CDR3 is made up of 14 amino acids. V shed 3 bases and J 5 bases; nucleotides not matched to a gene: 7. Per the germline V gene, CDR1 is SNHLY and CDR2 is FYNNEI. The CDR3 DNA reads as TGTGCCAGCAGTGAGGGCAGGGGGTGGCACGAGCAGTACTTC. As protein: CASSEGRGWHEQYF.

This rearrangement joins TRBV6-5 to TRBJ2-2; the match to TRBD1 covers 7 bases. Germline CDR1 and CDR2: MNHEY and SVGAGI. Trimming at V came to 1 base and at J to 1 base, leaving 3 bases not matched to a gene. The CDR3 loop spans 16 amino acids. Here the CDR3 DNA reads TGTGCCAGCAGTTACTTTAGGGGGCAGAACACCGGGGAGCTGTTTTTT. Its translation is CASSYFRGQNTGELFF.

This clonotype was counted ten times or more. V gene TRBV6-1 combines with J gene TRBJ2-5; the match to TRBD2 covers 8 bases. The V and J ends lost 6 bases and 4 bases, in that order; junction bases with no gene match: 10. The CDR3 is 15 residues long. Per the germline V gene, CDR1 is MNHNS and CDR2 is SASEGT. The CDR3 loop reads CASSPVGGRLETQYF. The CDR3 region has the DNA TGTGCCAGCAGCCCCGTAGGCGGGAGGTTAGAGACCCAGTACTTC.

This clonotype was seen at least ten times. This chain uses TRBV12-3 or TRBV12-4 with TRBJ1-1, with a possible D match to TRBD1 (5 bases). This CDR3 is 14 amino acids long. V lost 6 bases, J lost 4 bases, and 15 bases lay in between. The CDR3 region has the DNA TGTGCCAGCAGGCCTACAGGCCCTGCCACTGAAGCTTTCTTT. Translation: CASRPTGPATEAFF.

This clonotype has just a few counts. The DNA of the CDR3 is TGTGCCAGCAGCTTAGCGGGGGTTGCTGAAAAACTGTTTTTT. This encodes CASSLAGVAEKLFF. V is TRBV7-9 and J is TRBJ1-4, with D possibly matching TRBD1 (5 bases). Germline CDR1 reads SEHNR; CDR2 reads FQNEAQ (reference sequence). V was clipped by 0 bases and J by 7 bases, with 9 bases between them. CDR3 size: 14 residues.

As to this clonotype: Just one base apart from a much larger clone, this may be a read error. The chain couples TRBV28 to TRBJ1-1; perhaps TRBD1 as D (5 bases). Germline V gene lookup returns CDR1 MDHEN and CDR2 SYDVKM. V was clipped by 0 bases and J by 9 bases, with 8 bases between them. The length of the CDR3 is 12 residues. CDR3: CASSLWRGKAFF. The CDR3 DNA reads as TGTGCCAGCAGTTTATGGAGGGGAAAAGCTTTCTTT.

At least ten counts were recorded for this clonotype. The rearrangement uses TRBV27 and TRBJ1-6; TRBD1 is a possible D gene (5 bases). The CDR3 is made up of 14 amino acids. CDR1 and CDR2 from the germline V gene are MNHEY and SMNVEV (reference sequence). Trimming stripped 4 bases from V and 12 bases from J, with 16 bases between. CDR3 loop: CASSYPGGGGPLHF. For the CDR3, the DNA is TGTGCCAGCAGTTACCCGGGGGGTGGGGGACCCCTCCACTTT.

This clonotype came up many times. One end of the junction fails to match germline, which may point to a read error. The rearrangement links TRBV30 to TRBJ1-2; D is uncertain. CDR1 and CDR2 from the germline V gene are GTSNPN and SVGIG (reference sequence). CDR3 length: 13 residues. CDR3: CASPGLTGYDYTF. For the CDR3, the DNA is TGTGCCTCCCCAGGACTGACCGGGTATGACTACACCTTC. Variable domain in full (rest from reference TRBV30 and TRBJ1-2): SQTIHQWPATLVQPVGSPLSLECTVEGTSNPNLYWYRQAAGRGLQLLFYSVGIGQISSEVPQNLSASRPQDRQFILSSKKLLLSDSGFYLCASPGLTGYDYTFGSGTRLTVV.

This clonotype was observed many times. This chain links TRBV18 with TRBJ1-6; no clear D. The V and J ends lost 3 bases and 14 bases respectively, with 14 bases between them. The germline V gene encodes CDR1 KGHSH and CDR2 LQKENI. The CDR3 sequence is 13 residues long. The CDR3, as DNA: TGTGCCAGCTCACCCGAGACCCGGTCGGCCCTCCACTTT. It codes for CASSPETRSALHF.

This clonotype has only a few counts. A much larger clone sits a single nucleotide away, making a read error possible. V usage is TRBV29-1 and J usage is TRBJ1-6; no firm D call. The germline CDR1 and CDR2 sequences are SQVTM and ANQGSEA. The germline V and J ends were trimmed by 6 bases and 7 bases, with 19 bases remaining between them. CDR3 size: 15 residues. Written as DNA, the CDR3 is TGCAGCGTCGCAGCAACTACACGGGCCAATTCACCCCTCCACTTT. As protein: CSVAATTRANSPLHF.

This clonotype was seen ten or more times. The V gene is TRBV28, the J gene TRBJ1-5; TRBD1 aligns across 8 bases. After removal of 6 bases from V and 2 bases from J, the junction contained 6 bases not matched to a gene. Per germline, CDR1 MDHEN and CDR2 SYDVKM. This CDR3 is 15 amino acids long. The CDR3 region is CASSPGGQGNQPQHF. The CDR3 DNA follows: TGTGCCAGCAGCCCAGGGGGACAGGGCAATCAGCCCCAGCATTTT.

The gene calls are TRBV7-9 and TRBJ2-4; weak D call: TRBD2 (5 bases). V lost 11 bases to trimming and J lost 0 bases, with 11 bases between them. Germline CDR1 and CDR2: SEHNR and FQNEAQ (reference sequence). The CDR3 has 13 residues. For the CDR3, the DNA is TGTGCCGGGGAGAAGATAGCCAAAAACATTCAGTACTTC. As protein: CAGEKIAKNIQYF.

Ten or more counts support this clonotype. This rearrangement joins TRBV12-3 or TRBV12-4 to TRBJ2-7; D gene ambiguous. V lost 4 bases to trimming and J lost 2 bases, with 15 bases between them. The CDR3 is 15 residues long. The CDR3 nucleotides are TGTGCCAGCAGTTCAGGCAGCAGGTCGACCTACGAGCAGTACTTC. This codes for CASSSGSRSTYEQYF.

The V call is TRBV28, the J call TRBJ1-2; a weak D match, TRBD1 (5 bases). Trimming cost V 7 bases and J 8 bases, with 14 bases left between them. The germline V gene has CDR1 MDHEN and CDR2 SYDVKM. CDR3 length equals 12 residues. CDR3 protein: CASTRGSLGYTF. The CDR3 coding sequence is TGTGCCAGCACCCGGGGGAGCCTCGGCTACACCTTC.

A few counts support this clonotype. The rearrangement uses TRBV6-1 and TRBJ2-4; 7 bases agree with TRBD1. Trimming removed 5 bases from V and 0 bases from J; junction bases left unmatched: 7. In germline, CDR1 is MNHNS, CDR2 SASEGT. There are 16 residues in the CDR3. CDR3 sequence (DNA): TGTGCCAGCAGTCCCCGACAGGGTTTAGCCAAAAACATTCAGTACTTC. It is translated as CASSPRQGLAKNIQYF.

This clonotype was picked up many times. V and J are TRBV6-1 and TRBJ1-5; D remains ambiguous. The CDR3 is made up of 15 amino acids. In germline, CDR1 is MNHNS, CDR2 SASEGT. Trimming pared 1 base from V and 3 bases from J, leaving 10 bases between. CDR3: CASSEVGHPNQPQHF. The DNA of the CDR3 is TGTGCCAGCAGTGAAGTAGGTCACCCCAATCAGCCCCAGCATTTT.

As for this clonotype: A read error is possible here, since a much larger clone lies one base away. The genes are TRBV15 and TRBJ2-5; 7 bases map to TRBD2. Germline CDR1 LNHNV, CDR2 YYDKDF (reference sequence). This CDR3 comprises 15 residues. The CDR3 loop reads CAISTPAGKQETQYF. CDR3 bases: TGTGCCATCAGCACTCCAGCGGGAAAACAAGAGACCCAGTACTTC.

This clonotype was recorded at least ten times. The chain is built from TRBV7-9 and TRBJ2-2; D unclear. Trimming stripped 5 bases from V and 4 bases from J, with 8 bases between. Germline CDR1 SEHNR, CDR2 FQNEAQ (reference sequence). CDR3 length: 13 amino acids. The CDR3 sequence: CASSLSITGELFF. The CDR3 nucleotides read TGTGCCAGCAGCCTTTCTATCACCGGGGAGCTGTTTTTT.

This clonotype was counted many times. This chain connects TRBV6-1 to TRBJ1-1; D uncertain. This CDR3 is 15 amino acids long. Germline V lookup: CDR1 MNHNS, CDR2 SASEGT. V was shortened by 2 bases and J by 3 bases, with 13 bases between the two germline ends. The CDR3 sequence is CASSELKGGYTEAFF. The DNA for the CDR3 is TGTGCCAGCAGTGAACTCAAGGGTGGGTACACTGAAGCTTTCTTT.

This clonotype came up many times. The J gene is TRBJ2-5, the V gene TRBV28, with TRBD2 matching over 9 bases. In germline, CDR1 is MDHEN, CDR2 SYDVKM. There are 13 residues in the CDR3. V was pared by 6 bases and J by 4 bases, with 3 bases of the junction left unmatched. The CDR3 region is CASRRTSAETQYF. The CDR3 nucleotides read TGTGCCAGCAGACGGACTAGCGCAGAGACCCAGTACTTC.

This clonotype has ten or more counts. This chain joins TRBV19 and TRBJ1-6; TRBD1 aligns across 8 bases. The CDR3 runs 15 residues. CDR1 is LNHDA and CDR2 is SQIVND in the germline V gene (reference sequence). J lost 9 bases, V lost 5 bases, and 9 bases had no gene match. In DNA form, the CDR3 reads TGTGCCAGTAGTCTGCGGACAGGGCAAAGTTCACCCCTCCACTTT. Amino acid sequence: CASSLRTGQSSPLHF.